Sequencing of this T cell receptor beta chain was carried out in a study of CD8 T cells in ankylosing spondylitis. The CDR3 runs to 15 residues. CDR1 ENHRY and CDR2 SYGVKD come from the germline V gene. V was pared by 4 bases and J by 6 bases, with 16 bases between. Study-level findings and limits: Disease-linked clones proved CD8+ and comparatively uncommon in peripheral blood. A motif of seven or eight highly homologous TCR beta variants was seen as apparently characteristic of ankylosing spondylitis blood. Reactive arthritis synovial fluid and blood previously showed some of these motif variants.

This clonotype was observed at least ten times. The antigen remains unidentified. Quantitative 5'-RACE with molecular barcodes generated TCR beta libraries. TCRdb reprocessed the 5' RACE reads with MiXCR, giving one entry per CDR3 protein. The sample lists 300,000 to 350,000 distinct CDR3 sequences, about 20% occurring once. The receptor's source is a female donor with ankylosing spondylitis or in good health (not recorded which). The chain combines TRBV10-3 with TRBJ2-1, with a weak D call TRBD2 (6 bases). The sample was blood, either unsorted or a sorted T cell fraction (not recorded which). The CDR3 spells CAISGTGSSFNEQFF. The CDR3 DNA follows: TGTGCCATCAGTGGGACCGGGAGCTCTTTCAATGAGCAGTTCTTC.